The entry that follows covers one TCR beta chain sequence. The CDR3 runs 13 residues. Trimming stripped 1 base from V and 5 bases from J, with 8 bases between. The germline gives CDR1 MNHEY, CDR2 SVGAGI. These data originate in a study of T-cell reconstitution after alpha-beta-depleted transplantation in children. Using unique molecular identifiers, the investigators prepared the TCRbeta library. TCRdb fed the PCR reads into MiXCR, producing one record per CDR3 protein. The sample contains a few hundred thousand distinct CDR3 sequences, 20% of which appear only once. This clonotype was obtained from a human donor who donated a stem cell graft to a child with acute myeloid leukemia. Here the sequenced sample was PBMCs from the stem cell graft donor, taken from the stem cell graft. The chain combines TRBV6-5 with TRBJ1-1; D is unresolved. For the CDR3, the DNA is TGTGCCAGCAGTTACTATTCCAGGACTGAAGCTTTCTTT. It specifies CASSYYSRTEAFF.